The next 7 T cell receptor beta chains were all read from a single sample in a study of blood T cell repertoires in COVID-19 (dated by TCRdb to the early 2020s). Libraries were made using the immunoSEQ multiplex PCR assay. TCRdb holds this immuneACCESS table with in-frame rearrangements only. Some clones are missing; in checked studies, unresolved V genes explain under half, and the rest has no known cause. Recorded for this sample are over 100,000 clones; about 72% of them occurred a single time. The ten largest clones represent about 9.3% of the sample. Material: peripheral blood. All receptors derive from a man in his 60s with active or convalescent COVID-19.

This chain uses TRBV1 with TRBJ2-1; TRBD2, as called in the table, went unchecked against the DNA. TRBV1 is shown as a pseudogene. The CDR3 totals 16 residues. The CDR3 DNA is TGCACCAGCAGCCAAGACTCCCAAACGGGCTACAATGAGCAGTTCTTC. Translating gives CTSSQDSQTGYNEQFF.

This clone was counted a few times. V and J are TRBV6-5 and TRBJ2-2, with D possibly TRBD1 on 5 matching bases. CDR1 is MNHEY and CDR2 is SVGAGI in the germline V gene. The CDR3 consists of 16 residues. Between the trimmed V and J ends, which lost 2 bases and 4 bases, there was a span of 14 bases. In DNA, the CDR3 is TGTGCCAGCAGTTACGCCCAGGGTAGAGGCACCGGGGAGCTGTTTTTT. This gives the protein CASSYAQGRGTGELFF.

The genes are TRBV29-1 and TRBJ2-7; TRBD1 aligns across 9 bases. CDR3 length: 15 amino acids. The J segment lost 7 bases and the V segment lost 4 bases, leaving 14 bases of the junction unmatched. Germline V lookup: CDR1 SQVTM, CDR2 ANQGSEA. This CDR3 is CSVGTGDQRASEQYF. In DNA, the CDR3 is TGCAGCGTTGGGACAGGGGATCAACGCGCTTCAGAGCAGTACTTC.

This chain joins TRBV5-4 and TRBJ2-3; TRBD2 agrees at 9 bases. CDR1 is SGHNT and CDR2 is YYREEE in the germline V gene (reference sequence). The J segment lost 2 bases and the V segment lost 0 bases, leaving 4 bases of the junction unmatched. The CDR3 runs to 16 residues. As DNA, the CDR3 is TGTGCCAGCAGCTTGGCTGCGGGAGGGGACACAGATACGCAGTATTTT. It translates to CASSLAAGGDTDTQYF.

This clone has more than one count but fewer than ten. The chain joins TRBV6-5 to TRBJ1-6; the D gene is possibly TRBD1 (6 bases). CDR1 is MNHEY, CDR2 SVGAGI, per germline. The CDR3 runs 15 residues. The ends were cut back, 6 bases at V and 4 bases at J, with 13 bases in the middle. The CDR3 nucleotides read TGTGCCAGCAGGGTCCGGACAGTTTATAATTCACCCCTCCACTTT. Amino acid sequence: CASRVRTVYNSPLHF.

This sequence joins TRBV29-1 and TRBJ1-1, with D unresolved. The CDR3 length is 13 residues. V lost 3 bases and J 5 bases, leaving 13 bases between the germline ends. Germline CDR1 SQVTM, CDR2 ANQGSEA. CDR3 sequence: CSVDPSPNTEAFF. CDR3 in DNA: TGCAGCGTTGACCCATCCCCAAATACTGAAGCTTTCTTT.

This rearrangement joins TRBV5-5 to TRBJ1-1, with TRBD1 as a possible D gene (6 bases). Germline V lookup: CDR1 SGHKS, CDR2 YYEKEE (reference sequence). The length of the CDR3 is 14 residues. V lost 1 base to trimming and J lost 8 bases, with 15 bases between them. CDR3 sequence (DNA): TGTGCCAGCAGCTTGAATTATGGACAGCGGGAAGCTTTCTTT. Translation gives CASSLNYGQREAFF. Full variable domain (missing parts from reference TRBV5-5 and TRBJ1-1): DAGVTQSPTHLIKTRGQQVTLRCSPISGHKSVSWYQQVLGQGPQFIFQYYEKEERGRGNFPDRFSARQFPNYSSELNVNALLLGDSALYLCASSLNYGQREAFFGQGTRLTVV.